The clone carrying this T cell receptor (beta chain) has just one count. Its antigen is not known. The data were obtained in a study of cytomegalovirus exposure and HLA in healthy donors. Findings and limits, study-wide: In a later analysis, compared with equally common non-associated chains, HLA-associated beta chains were more expanded.

The PCR made use of 60 Vbeta and 13 Jbeta primers. Profiled with immunoSEQ multiplex PCR; TCRdb holds only in-frame clones, not every one. The table records about 180,000 clones, around three quarters of them present only once. This CDR3 region has 14 residues. The V segment lost 7 bases and the J segment 1 base; nucleotides outside the gene matches: 4. From germline, CDR1 is LNHDA and CDR2 SQIVND (reference sequence). Sequencing used PBMCs. This clonotype was sampled from a woman aged 40 to 55 in good health and CMV-seronegative. The V gene is TRBV19, the J gene TRBJ2-1; 7 bases are shared with TRBD2. The CDR3 nucleotides read TGTGCCAGTACGGGGGGAGTATCCTACAATGAGCAGTTCTTC. Its translation is CASTGGVSYNEQFF.